A selection of T cell receptor beta chains follows, all from one sample in a study of T cell repertoires in cytomegalovirus infection. Each CDR3 protein is one row after TCRdb ran MiXCR on the reads. The data contain some 800,000 distinct CDR3 sequences, 29% of them singletons. Their antigens remain unidentified. The specimen was cultured CD8+ T cells from PBMCs, collected from culture after CMV antigen stimulation. The receptors shown here come from a human donor in good health (CMV status not recorded). Some clones in this sample may be carry-over from other donors' samples. CDR3s leave out the opening cysteine and the closing phenylalanine or tryptophan. The order of the fields is CDR3 protein, V gene, J gene, CDR3 length.

ASSSTDLGNLPQH	TRBV4-1	TRBJ1-5	13
ASSYSVRNAYNEQF	TRBV6-6	TRBJ2-1	14
ASSLAGRGDYNEQF	TRBV7-6	TRBJ2-1	14
ASSYQVSRSYGYT	TRBV6-6	TRBJ1-2	13
ASSPRGEVGSPLH	TRBV9	TRBJ1-6	13
ASSPRVPGGYT	TRBV11-1	TRBJ1-2	11
ASSVGPLASSSYNEQF	TRBV9	TRBJ2-1	16
SARDEPTLAGTPSTGELF	TRBV20-1	TRBJ2-2	18
ASSIPRTSGGAYYNEQF	TRBV19	TRBJ2-1	17
ASSSYRDLDYGYT	TRBV7-6	TRBJ1-2	13
SARDEGVSGAPETQY	TRBV20-1	TRBJ2-5	15
ASSEVDGGTYGYT	TRBV6-1	TRBJ1-2	13
ASSPFSSGDPYEQY	TRBV3-1	TRBJ2-7	14
ASSKRPGGRETQY	TRBV7-2	TRBJ2-5	13
ASSPRGGIDYT	TRBV6-5	TRBJ1-2	11
SVAEGPKGTDTQY	TRBV20-1	TRBJ2-3	13
ASSSTGVGPLRDEQY	TRBV7-9	TRBJ2-7	15
ASIGQLQETQY	TRBV28	TRBJ2-5	11
ASSPKPGQGTNTEAF	TRBV3-1	TRBJ1-1	15
SVAGQGARTEAF	TRBV29-1	TRBJ1-1	12
ATMSGHTGELF	TRBV24-1	TRBJ2-2	11
ASSPRPGRPPDTQY	TRBV23-1	TRBJ2-3	14
ASSWRGSPF	TRBV7-2	TRBJ2-1	9
ASSSLRATEAF	TRBV25-1	TRBJ1-1	11
ASSPSDWLVGNQPQH	TRBV6-6	TRBJ1-5	15
ASSMAAGYGNEQF	TRBV19	TRBJ2-1	13
ASSSTWGYGYT	TRBV7-6	TRBJ1-2	11
SVALFGELF	TRBV29-1	TRBJ2-2	9
ASSYGLPFVLT	TRBV6-2/TRBV6-3	TRBJ2-6	11
ASSLPAEDGELF	TRBV7-2	TRBJ2-2	12
ASSPTRRNEQF	TRBV11-3	TRBJ2-1	11
ASSPDMGITEAF	TRBV14	TRBJ1-1	12
ASSLRVREEETQY	TRBV7-6	TRBJ2-5	13
ASSLVPRHSLH	TRBV7-6	TRBJ1-6	11
ASSFSEGEWDTEAF	TRBV5-1	TRBJ1-1	14
ASSERPGGANEKLF	TRBV6-1	TRBJ1-4	14
ASSFWGTGELF	TRBV5-4	TRBJ2-2	11
AISESSVKDSGTDTQY	TRBV10-3	TRBJ2-3	16
ASNGGTSSGNTIY	TRBV6-5	TRBJ1-3	13
SASGGGTDTQY	TRBV20-1	TRBJ2-3	11
ASSQDRIYT	TRBV5-4	TRBJ1-2	9
ASRPRSGTEKETQY	TRBV6-5	TRBJ2-5	14
ASSLSGSSSTDTQY	TRBV12-3/TRBV12-4	TRBJ2-3	14
ASSQPLSSGNTIY	TRBV4-1	TRBJ1-3	13
ASSLCCPFSGNTIY	TRBV28	TRBJ1-3	14
ASSQRDTGNTEAF	TRBV4-1	TRBJ1-1	13
ASSYDVGGQFNQPQH	TRBV6-6	TRBJ1-5	15
ASSSPRDSLNTGELF	TRBV7-6	TRBJ2-2	15
ASSTDGHGYT	TRBV7-6	TRBJ1-2	10
ASSPSGGTNEKLF	TRBV5-1	TRBJ1-4	13
ASSPRQGVVTQY	TRBV7-8	TRBJ2-5	12
ASTSRREWTEAF	TRBV27	TRBJ1-1	12
ATSDVTGGASGYT	TRBV24-1	TRBJ1-2	13
ASSNRGANEKLF	TRBV19	TRBJ1-4	12